A selection of T cell receptor beta chains follows, all from one sample in a study of T cell responses to AZD1222 COVID-19 vaccine. Some clones are missing from TCRdb's copy, which holds only in-frame ones; the method was immunoSEQ multiplex PCR. The repertoire holds 150,000 or so clones, with over 80% as singletons. The sequencing here drew on peripheral blood, taken 28 days after the second AZD1222 dose. The receptors here all came from an adult who received the AZD1222 COVID-19 vaccine. The CDR3 runs from the conserved cysteine through the conserved F or W. A D gene is named only where the DNA matches it firmly. Some rows have no size entry. The others give once, few or many, or a class for an expanded clone.

v_gene	j_gene	d_gene	abundance	CDR3nt	CDR3aa
TRBV7-9	TRBJ2-1	-	few	TGCACCTGGGTGGGGGGCCCCCGGCAGAGTGAGCAGTTCTTC	CTWVGGPRQSEQFF
TRBV4-1	TRBJ1-2	TRBD1	once	TGCGCCAGCAGCCATAGCGGGACAGTCTATGGCTACACCTTC	CASSHSGTVYGYTF
TRBV12-3/TRBV12-4	TRBJ1-2	-	-	TGTGCCAGCACCCCTTCGACAGACTATGGCTACACCTTC	CASTPSTDYGYTF
TRBV12-2	TRBJ1-5	-	once	TGTGCAAGTCGCTTAGGTCGCCGGGACAGTTTCAATCAGCCCCAGCATTTT	CASRLGRRDSFNQPQHF
TRBV4-1	TRBJ2-3	TRBD1	-	TGCGCCAGCAGCCGGTCGGGACAGGAGCTTGGAGATACGCAGTATTTT	CASSRSGQELGDTQYF
TRBV21-1	TRBJ2-1	-	-	TGTGCCAGCAGCAAATGGACAGGGCTCTCCTACAATGAGCAGTTCTTC	CASSKWTGLSYNEQFF
TRBV7-8	TRBJ1-3	-	-	TGTGCCAGCAGCTTAGCGATGGGGGGAAACACCATATATTTT	CASSLAMGGNTIYF
TRBV7-9	TRBJ2-7	-	many	TGTGCCAGCAGCGCACAAAAGGACAGCTACGAGCAGTACTTC	CASSAQKDSYEQYF
TRBV23-1	TRBJ2-7	TRBD1	-	TGCGCCAGCTTACAGGGGGCCTACTACGAGCAGTACTTC	CASLQGAYYEQYF
TRBV27	TRBJ2-1	TRBD2	-	TGTGCCATCATGACACTAGCGGGAGTTCGGAATGAGCAGTTCTTC	CAIMTLAGVRNEQFF
TRBV5-1	TRBJ2-5	TRBD2	-	TGCGCCAGCCTAGCGGGGCCCCGGGGGCAAGAGACCCAGTACTTC	CASLAGPRGQETQYF
TRBV3-1/TRBV3-2	TRBJ2-3	-	-	TGTGCCAGCAGCCCAAGGGTGGATACGCAGTATTTT	CASSPRVDTQYF
TRBV5-6	TRBJ1-3	-	-	TGTGCCAGCAGCTCCGTGAGGGCCGGAGGAAACACCATATATTTT	CASSSVRAGGNTIYF
TRBV19	TRBJ2-1	TRBD2	-	TGTGCCAGTAGTATAGGTGCTAGCGGGGGAAATGAGCAGTTCTTC	CASSIGASGGNEQFF
TRBV30	TRBJ1-2	-	once	TGTGCCTGGAGTCTAGGGGGGGGTGGCTACACCTTC	CAWSLGGGGYTF
TRBV6-5	TRBJ1-3	TRBD1	-	TGTGCCAGCAGCGACAGGGCAGGAAACACCATATATTTT	CASSDRAGNTIYF
TRBV7-8	TRBJ1-3	-	once	TGTGCCAGCAGCTTAGACGACAGATACTCTGGAAACACCATATATTTT	CASSLDDRYSGNTIYF
TRBV19	TRBJ2-7	TRBD1	-	TGTGCCAGTAGCCCGACAGGGGTCGAGCAGTACTTC	CASSPTGVEQYF
TRBV7-4	TRBJ1-4	TRBD1	-	TGTGCCAGCAGCCTAGAAGGTCCGACAGGGGGCATGAATGAAAAACTGTTTTTT	CASSLEGPTGGMNEKLFF
TRBV5-1	TRBJ2-1	TRBD2	-	TGCGCCAGCAGCTCCGGGACTAGCGGGGGGTATGAGCAGTTCTTC	CASSSGTSGGYEQFF
TRBV6-5	TRBJ1-2	TRBD1	-	TGTGCCTGTAGGGGGCTTAACTATGGCTACACCTTC	CACRGLNYGYTF
TRBV5-6	TRBJ2-5	-	-	TGTGCCAGCAGCCCGATGGGGTACCAAGAGACCCAGTACTTC	CASSPMGYQETQYF
TRBV7-6	TRBJ1-4	-	-	TGTGCCAGCAGCTTCATAGCAGGGGCGGGTGAAAAACTGTTTTTT	CASSFIAGAGEKLFF
TRBV6-5	TRBJ1-5	-	-	TGTGCCAGCAGTCCCTCAGGGAGGAGCAATCAGCCCCAGCATTTT	CASSPSGRSNQPQHF
TRBV7-6	TRBJ2-5	TRBD1	-	TGTGCCAGCAGCCTTAATTACAGGGGCCAAGAGACCCAGTACTTC	CASSLNYRGQETQYF
TRBV10-1	TRBJ1-5	TRBD1	-	TGCGCCAGGGTGGACAGGGGCAATCAGCCCCAGCATTTT	CARVDRGNQPQHF
TRBV19	TRBJ1-5	-	-	TGTGCCAGTAGCCGCGACAGGAATCAGCCCCAGCATTTT	CASSRDRNQPQHF
TRBV19	TRBJ2-1	-	-	TGTGCCAGCGCTACTTACAGTGAGCAGTTCTTC	CASATYSEQFF
TRBV5-4	TRBJ2-7	-	-	TGTGCCAGCAGACCAGGTGGAGGGAAGGACTACGAGCAGTACTTC	CASRPGGGKDYEQYF
TRBV3-1/TRBV3-2	TRBJ1-2	TRBD1	-	TGTGCCAGCAGCCTTTCCGGGGCAGGGGGAGTCTATGGCTACACCTTC	CASSLSGAGGVYGYTF
TRBV6-1	TRBJ1-1	TRBD1	-	TGTGCCAGCAGTGAAGCGCGGGACAGCTTCATGAACACTGAAGCTTTCTTT	CASSEARDSFMNTEAFF